This TCR beta chain was recovered during a study of long-term antiretroviral therapy in people with HIV. Investigators performed immunoSEQ version v3.0 at survey level. The method was immunoSEQ multiplex PCR; TCRdb's version includes in-frame clones alone and lacks a portion of them. The sample has some 25,000 clones, approximately 80% seen once. The study's findings and limits: Post-ART samples showed increased diversity that remained below transplant donor control levels.

Concerning this clone itself: Its specificity is unknown.

The ends were cut back, 4 bases at V and 1 base at J, with 7 bases in the middle. The CDR3 runs to 13 residues. Germline values: CDR1 SNHLY, CDR2 FYNNEI. The receptor's source is a man over 45 with HIV. V gene TRBV2 combines with J gene TRBJ1-1, with D possibly matching TRBD1 (5 bases). The specimen comprised unsorted PBMCs, sampled 3 years after starting antiretroviral therapy. The CDR3 DNA sequence: TGTGCCAGCAGTGGCGGACAGAACACTGAAGCTTTCTTT. Amino acid sequence: CASSGGQNTEAFF.